One and the same sample provided the 12 T cell receptor beta chains below, sequenced in a study of cytomegalovirus exposure and HLA in healthy donors. Researchers ran the PCR with 60 Vbeta and 13 Jbeta primers. Clones were sequenced by immunoSEQ multiplex PCR, and TCRdb holds only the in-frame ones, with some missing. The profile shows 100,000 to 150,000 clones, around 76% of them singletons. The sample consisted of PBMCs. The source of these receptors is a male donor in good health and CMV-seronegative.

The chain links TRBV28 to TRBJ2-7; 9 bases align to TRBD1. With V trimmed by 4 bases and J by 1 base, 8 bases remained unmatched. CDR1 is MDHEN and CDR2 is SYDVKM in the germline V gene. The CDR3 spans 16 residues. CDR3 protein: CASSSIGDRESYEQYF. The CDR3 DNA reads as TGTGCCAGCAGTTCGATCGGGGACAGGGAATCCTACGAGCAGTACTTC.

The V call is TRBV27, the J call TRBJ2-7, with 10 bases aligning to TRBD1. CDR1 and CDR2 from the germline V gene are MNHEY and SMNVEV (reference sequence). The trim removed 5 bases at V and 5 bases at J, leaving 12 bases unmatched. This CDR3 contains 16 residues. CDR3 loop: CASSPAAGDRGNEQYF. For the CDR3, the DNA is TGTGCCAGCAGTCCCGCAGCCGGGGACAGGGGTAACGAGCAGTACTTC.

The chain carries TRBV7-8 and TRBJ2-7, with TRBD1 matching 7 bases. Trimming removed 3 bases from V and 3 bases from J; junction bases left unmatched: 2. From germline, CDR1 is SGHVS and CDR2 FQNEAQ. The CDR3 is 13 amino acids. CDR3 bases: TGTGCCAGCAGCTTGGCAGGGGGCTACGAGCAGTACTTC. Protein: CASSLAGGYEQYF. Variable domain in full (rest from reference TRBV7-8 and TRBJ2-7): GAGVSQSPRYKVAKRGQDVALRCDPISGHVSLFWYQQALGQGPEFLTYFQNEAQLDKSGLPSDRFFAERPEGSVSTLKIQRTQQEDSAVYLCASSLAGGYEQYFGPGTRLTVT.

This clone was counted many times. The chain is built from TRBV25-1 and TRBJ1-4, with 7 bases matching TRBD1. The V and J ends lost 9 bases and 8 bases, in that order; junction bases with no gene match: 9. The CDR3 sequence is 13 residues long. CDR1 is MGHDK and CDR2 is SYGVNS in the germline V gene. The chain's CDR3 is CASAVTGLEKLFF. The CDR3, as DNA: TGTGCCAGTGCTGTGACAGGGTTGGAAAAACTGTTTTTT.

The rearrangement links TRBV20-1 to TRBJ1-1; 8 positions agree with TRBD1. Germline V gene sequence: CDR1 DFQATT, CDR2 SNEGSKA (reference sequence). After removal of 2 bases from V and 12 bases from J, the junction contained 5 bases not matched to a gene. There are 11 residues in the CDR3. The CDR3 is CSARQGAVTFF. The CDR3 DNA follows: TGCAGTGCTAGACAGGGGGCGGTGACTTTCTTT.

This chain uses TRBV9 with TRBJ1-1; unclear D gene. CDR1 SGDLS and CDR2 YYNGEE come from the germline V gene. V dropped 0 bases and J dropped 1 base, with 7 bases sitting between them. This CDR3 spans 14 amino acids. The CDR3 is CASSVVHTNTEAFF. CDR3 in DNA: TGTGCCAGCAGCGTAGTGCACACGAACACTGAAGCTTTCTTT.

V usage is TRBV18 and J usage is TRBJ2-5, with TRBD2 as a possible D gene (6 bases). Trimming shortened V by 0 bases and J by 4 bases, and 18 bases separated the two germline ends. The CDR3 consists of 17 residues. The germline CDR1 and CDR2 sequences are KGHSH and LQKENI. Written as DNA, the CDR3 is TGTGCCAGCTCACCACCGTCTGGCGGGGTGATAGGAGAGACCCAGTACTTC. This codes for CASSPPSGGVIGETQYF.

Only one count was recorded for this clone. This chain uses TRBV28 with TRBJ1-2; D possibly corresponds to TRBD1 (5 bases). V gave up 3 bases and J gave up 4 bases, with 15 bases separating them. Germline assignment: CDR1 MDHEN and CDR2 SYDVKM. The CDR3 covers 15 residues. The CDR3 is CASSFRDLGVYGYTF. The CDR3 nucleotides read TGTGCCAGCAGTTTCAGGGATCTTGGGGTCTATGGCTACACCTTC.

The chain is built from TRBV30 and TRBJ2-7, with D possibly matching TRBD2 (6 bases). V lost 3 bases, J lost 3 bases, and 15 bases lay in between. Per germline, CDR1 GTSNPN and CDR2 SVGIG (reference sequence). The CDR3 consists of 14 residues. The CDR3 sequence: CAWSMGGADYEQYF. DNA of the CDR3: TGTGCCTGGAGCATGGGGGGAGCTGACTACGAGCAGTACTTC. Full variable domain (outside the CDR3, taken from reference TRBV30 and TRBJ2-7): SQTIHQWPATLVQPVGSPLSLECTVEGTSNPNLYWYRQAAGRGLQLLFYSVGIGQISSEVPQNLSASRPQDRQFILSSKKLLLSDSGFYLCAWSMGGADYEQYFGPGTRLTVT.

The gene calls are TRBV6-1 and TRBJ1-5, with TRBD1 as a possible D gene (6 bases). This CDR3 has 16 residues. V lost 3 bases and J lost 7, with 19 bases in between. Looked up from germline, CDR1 is MNHNS and CDR2 is SASEGT. The CDR3 loop is CASSDPQWGRRQPQHF. DNA of the CDR3: TGTGCCAGCAGTGACCCCCAATGGGGGCGCCGGCAGCCCCAGCATTTT.

This clone showed up just a few times. The rearrangement links TRBV6-5 to TRBJ1-1; the match to TRBD1 covers 7 bases. This CDR3 has 16 residues. With V trimmed by 4 bases and J by 7 bases, 15 bases remained unmatched. Germline V gives CDR1 MNHEY, CDR2 SVGAGI. This CDR3 reads CASSSRVEQGNGEAFF. The CDR3 region has the DNA TGTGCCAGCAGTTCTCGAGTAGAACAGGGGAATGGTGAAGCTTTCTTT.

The V call is TRBV30, the J call TRBJ1-4, with D perhaps TRBD1 (6 bases). This CDR3 spans 17 amino acids. V was pared by 0 bases and J by 0 bases, with 14 bases between. The V gene's germline CDR1 is GTSNPN and CDR2 SVGIG (reference sequence). The CDR3 coding sequence is TGTGCCTGGAGTGTATTAGGGACATTCGCAACTAATGAAAAACTGTTTTTT. It translates to CAWSVLGTFATNEKLFF.